This T cell receptor (beta chain) was found in a study of T-cell memory formation after mild COVID-19. With regard to this clonotype: Antigen: not known.

TCRdb reprocessed the 5' RACE reads with MiXCR, giving one entry per CDR3 protein. The data contain about 350,000 distinct CDR3 sequences, roughly 13% of them singletons. Study observations and caveats: Contracting CD4+ clones sat mainly in CM and EM; CD8+ in EMRA.

What was sequenced was PBMCs or a T cell subset sorted from them (not recorded which). This clonotype was sampled from a man between 18 and 35 years old who had mild COVID-19 (a few samples of this study predate the infection). Cell type and time point are not known.

This CDR3 is CASSAGLSTDTQYF. CDR3 in DNA: TGTGCCAGCAGTGCGGGACTTAGCACAGATACGCAGTATTTT. The J gene is TRBJ2-3, the V gene TRBV6-5; TRBD2 is a possible D gene (6 bases). The CDR3 contains 14 residues. Trimming shortened V by 5 bases and J by 0 bases, and 9 bases separated the two germline ends. Germline V CDR1 and CDR2: MNHEY, SVGAGI.